The 12 T cell receptor beta chains listed next were all sequenced from one sample in a study of cytomegalovirus exposure and HLA in healthy donors. The PCR was carried out with 60 Vbeta primers and 13 Jbeta primers. The protocol was immunoSEQ multiplex PCR, while the TCRdb copy is restricted to in-frame clones and leaves out a portion. The table includes about 97,000 clones, about four fifths detected once. The sequencing input was PBMCs. These receptor sequences come from a middle-aged man in good health and CMV-seropositive.

The chain has TRBV9 and TRBJ2-5, with 12 bases aligning to TRBD1. V lost 0 bases to trimming and J lost 4 bases; unmatched junction nucleotides: 7. CDR3 size: 17 residues. The germline V gene encodes CDR1 SGDLS and CDR2 YYNGEE. CDR3 loop: CASSVGAGDRGRETQYF. CDR3 coding DNA: TGTGCCAGCAGCGTAGGGGCGGGGGACAGGGGGCGAGAGACCCAGTACTTC.

The chain links TRBV5-1 to TRBJ1-3; D is ambiguous. This CDR3 is built from 15 residues. The germline V gene encodes CDR1 SGHRS and CDR2 YFSETQ. The V and J ends lost 1 base and 0 bases respectively, with 8 bases between them. CDR3 sequence: CASSLRAGSGNTIYF. The CDR3 coding sequence is TGCGCCAGCAGCTTGAGGGCGGGCTCTGGAAACACCATATATTTT.

The gene calls are TRBV19 and TRBJ1-5, with a tentative D call TRBD1 (5 bases). The CDR3 contains 14 residues. With 6 bases removed from V and 2 bases from J, the gap between germline ends came to 11 bases. CDR1 is LNHDA and CDR2 is SQIVND in the germline V gene (reference sequence). The CDR3 protein is CASSQGLGNQPQHF. The DNA of the CDR3 is TGTGCCAGTAGCCAGGGCCTGGGCAATCAGCCCCAGCATTTT.

This chain links TRBV6-5 with TRBJ1-3; 7 nucleotides line up with TRBD1. Per germline, CDR1 MNHEY and CDR2 SVGAGI. V lost 4 bases, J lost 0 bases, and 3 bases stayed unmatched. The CDR3 has 15 amino acids. The chain's CDR3 is CASSFDRDSGNTIYF. CDR3 sequence (DNA): TGTGCCAGCAGTTTCGACAGGGACTCTGGAAACACCATATATTTT.

The J gene is TRBJ2-5, the V gene TRBV2; weak D call: TRBD1 (5 bases). V lost 4 bases to trimming and J lost 5 bases, with 11 bases between them. The CDR3 has 13 amino acids. Germline lookup yields CDR1 SNHLY and CDR2 FYNNEI. The DNA for the CDR3 is TGTGCCAGCAGTGGGAACAGACAGGAGACCCAGTACTTC. The encoded protein is CASSGNRQETQYF.

V gene TRBV7-3 combines with J gene TRBJ2-1; 7 bases align to TRBD2. The trim removed 0 bases at V and 7 bases at J, leaving 9 bases unmatched. This CDR3 has 16 residues. CDR1 and CDR2 from the germline V gene are SGHTA and FQGTGA. Here the CDR3 reads CASSLTRQGGRNEQFF. The CDR3 coding sequence is TGTGCCAGCAGCTTAACGAGGCAGGGAGGGAGGAATGAGCAGTTCTTC.

V gene TRBV10-2 combines with J gene TRBJ1-5; D is unclear. Trimming cost V 6 bases and J 1 base, with 10 bases left between them. Germline V lookup: CDR1 WSHSY, CDR2 SAAADI. The CDR3 covers 14 residues. CDR3 protein: CASSGGKSNQPQHF. In DNA, the CDR3 is TGCGCCAGCAGCGGCGGGAAGAGCAATCAGCCCCAGCATTTT.

The chain has TRBV5-4 and TRBJ1-5; TRBD1 might be the D (5 bases). The length of the CDR3 is 13 residues. Trimming took off 2 bases at V and 6 bases at J, with 9 bases between the two ends. Germline CDR1 and CDR2: SGHNT and YYREEE (reference sequence). The CDR3 DNA reads as TGTGCCAGCAGCTTTGACAGTATTCAGCCCCAGCATTTT. It translates to CASSFDSIQPQHF. Drawing the rest from reference TRBV5-4 and TRBJ1-5, the complete variable domain is ETGVTQSPTHLIKTRGQQVTLRCSSQSGHNTVSWYQQALGQGPQFIFQYYREEENGRGNFPPRFSGLQFPNYSSELNVNALELDDSALYLCASSFDSIQPQHFGDGTRLSIL.

V usage is TRBV5-6 and J usage is TRBJ2-5, with a possible D match to TRBD1 (7 bases). The CDR3 runs 13 residues. Trimming took off 0 bases at V and 5 bases at J, with 8 bases between the two ends. CDR1 SGHDT and CDR2 YYEEEE come from the germline V gene. CDR3 DNA: TGTGCCAGCAGCTTGGCAGGGGGGGAGACCCAGTACTTC. It translates to CASSLAGGETQYF.

V gene TRBV21-1 combines with J gene TRBJ2-1; the table names TRBD1, a call not compared with the DNA. TRBV21-1 is a known pseudogene. The CDR3 consists of 16 residues. The CDR3 loop is CASRGTTGDIYNEQFF. Written as DNA, the CDR3 is TGTGCCAGCAGGGGTACGACAGGGGATATCTACAATGAGCAGTTCTTC.

The chain joins TRBV9 to TRBJ2-5, with D maybe TRBD2 (5 bases). The CDR3 extends over 15 amino acids. The V end lost 0 bases, the J end lost 4 bases, and 13 bases lay between the germline ends. Germline loops: CDR1 SGDLS, CDR2 YYNGEE. The CDR3 here is CASSVEGGPGETQYF. CDR3 bases: TGTGCCAGCAGCGTAGAGGGCGGGCCAGGAGAGACCCAGTACTTC.

This chain uses TRBV5-1 with TRBJ2-1; TRBD1 is a possible D gene (6 bases). This CDR3 has 17 amino acids. V was trimmed by 3 bases and J by 0 bases, leaving 16 bases between them. Germline V gene sequence: CDR1 SGHRS, CDR2 YFSETQ. Here the CDR3 reads CASSSGQSVGSYNEQFF. The CDR3 coding sequence is TGCGCCAGCAGCTCCGGACAGTCCGTCGGCTCCTACAATGAGCAGTTCTTC.